The 15 T cell receptor beta chains in this list originate from one sample, sequenced in a study of CD8 T cells in ankylosing spondylitis. TCRdb reprocessed the 5' RACE reads via MiXCR and lists one record per CDR3 protein. Of about 340,000 distinct CDR3 sequences in the sample, roughly 20% were seen once. The sample consisted of blood, either unsorted or a sorted T cell fraction (not recorded which). The receptors come from a male donor with ankylosing spondylitis or in good health (not recorded which).

In this sample, this clonotype turned up a few times. This sequence joins TRBV2 and TRBJ2-6; D uncertain. Germline assignment: CDR1 SNHLY and CDR2 FYNNEI. The CDR3 sequence is 15 residues long. V lost 3 bases and J lost 3, with 9 bases in between. This CDR3 is CASSDPRIGANVLTF. DNA for the CDR3: TGTGCCAGCAGTGATCCCCGCATTGGGGCCAACGTCCTGACTTTC.

This clonotype was seen only a few times. V usage is TRBV20-1 and J usage is TRBJ2-1; a weak D match, TRBD1 (5 bases). Germline V gene lookup returns CDR1 DFQATT and CDR2 SNEGSKA (reference sequence). The CDR3 length is 15 residues. V lost 6 bases and J lost 3, with 18 bases in between. The CDR3 DNA reads as TGCAGTGCCAACCGTAGGGGAACCCGCTACAATGAGCAGTTCTTC. Protein sequence: CSANRRGTRYNEQFF.

V and J are TRBV7-9 and TRBJ2-7; possible D gene TRBD1, 6 bases. Germline V CDR1 and CDR2: SEHNR, FQNEAQ (reference sequence). V lost 5 bases and J lost 0, with 14 bases in between. This CDR3 spans 15 amino acids. The CDR3, as DNA: TGTGCCAGCAGCCAGGGGACCGAACTCTCCTACGAGCAGTACTTC. The encoded protein is CASSQGTELSYEQYF.

This sequence joins TRBV30 and TRBJ2-7; TRBD1 matches at 7 bases. With 2 bases clipped from V and 6 bases from J, the junction kept 7 bases outside the gene matches. The V gene's germline CDR1 is GTSNPN and CDR2 SVGIG (reference sequence). The CDR3 sequence is 13 residues long. The CDR3 is CAWSLEQGSEQYF. The CDR3 nucleotides are TGTGCCTGGAGTCTAGAACAGGGGTCCGAGCAGTACTTC.

There are a few counts of this clonotype. The V and J genes are TRBV20-1 and TRBJ2-5; D is perhaps TRBD2 (7 bases). Germline V gives CDR1 DFQATT, CDR2 SNEGSKA (reference sequence). The CDR3 spans 14 residues. The V gene lost 3 bases and the J gene lost 3 bases, with 14 bases spanning the gap. This CDR3 is CSASGGGRKETQYF. CDR3 sequence (DNA): TGCAGTGCTAGTGGCGGGGGCCGAAAAGAGACCCAGTACTTC.

The gene calls are TRBV18 and TRBJ2-1; D is uncertain. The CDR3 totals 13 residues. Germline V gene data show CDR1 as KGHSH and CDR2 as LQKENI. V was shortened by 6 bases and J by 6 bases, with 12 bases between the two germline ends. For the CDR3, the DNA is TGTGCCAGCTCCCTAAGCGAGGCCAATGAGCAGTTCTTC. Translated: CASSLSEANEQFF.

This clonotype has a count of ten or more. The V gene is TRBV12-3 or TRBV12-4, the J gene TRBJ1-2; TRBD1 is a possible D gene (5 bases). The CDR3 has 14 residues. Trimming shortened V by 3 bases and J by 4 bases, and 12 bases separated the two germline ends. The CDR3 region has the DNA TGTGCCAGCAGTTTGGGGGGACTGGGCTATGGCTACACCTTC. It codes for CASSLGGLGYGYTF.

There are a few counts of this clonotype. The rearrangement joins TRBV7-9 to TRBJ2-2, with TRBD2 as a possible D gene (6 bases). CDR1 is SEHNR, CDR2 FQNEAQ, per germline (reference sequence). The CDR3 has 14 amino acids. V shed 3 bases and J shed 5 bases, with 10 bases lying between them. The CDR3 is CASSFGDLTGELFF. In DNA form, the CDR3 reads TGTGCCAGCAGCTTCGGGGACTTGACCGGGGAGCTGTTTTTT. Based on the CDR3 plus reference TRBV7-9 and TRBJ2-2, the full variable domain is DTGVSQNPRHKITKRGQNVTFRCDPISEHNRLYWYRQTLGQGPEFLTYFQNEAQLEKSRLLSDRFSAERPKGSFSTLEIQRTEQGDSAMYLCASSFGDLTGELFFGEGSRLTVL.

The chain links TRBV29-1 to TRBJ2-2; D gene uncertain. V lost 0 bases and J lost 6, with 8 bases in between. Germline loops: CDR1 SQVTM, CDR2 ANQGSEA. This CDR3 comprises 13 residues. CDR3 region: CSVEELGSGELFF. The CDR3 coding sequence is TGCAGCGTTGAAGAGTTAGGGTCCGGGGAGCTGTTTTTT.

This clonotype was observed a few times. The gene calls are TRBV20-1 and TRBJ2-5; D may be TRBD1 or TRBD2 (5 bases each). Per the germline V gene, CDR1 is DFQATT and CDR2 is SNEGSKA (reference sequence). V gave up 3 bases and J gave up 0 bases, with 14 bases separating them. This CDR3 spans 15 amino acids. CDR3 amino acids: CSARTGPPYQETQYF. The CDR3 DNA reads as TGCAGTGCTAGGACGGGACCTCCCTACCAAGAGACCCAGTACTTC.

This clonotype was found a few times. The chain uses TRBV15 and TRBJ2-7; D gene ambiguous. The CDR3 spans 17 residues. The V gene lost 0 bases and the J gene lost 1 base, with 16 bases spanning the gap. Germline V CDR1 and CDR2: LNHNV, YYDKDF (reference sequence). DNA of the CDR3: TGTGCCACCAGCAGAGAGAGGTCAGGAACCTTTTCCTACGAGCAGTACTTC. Translated, it gives CATSRERSGTFSYEQYF.

In DNA, the CDR3 is TGTGCCAGCAGTGCCCGGGACAGGCCCAGCAATGAGCAGTTCTTC. Encoded protein: CASSARDRPSNEQFF. This rearrangement joins TRBV2 to TRBJ2-1; 8 bases align to TRBD1. The V and J ends lost 4 bases and 6 bases, in that order; junction bases with no gene match: 8. The CDR3 totals 15 residues. Germline CDR1 is SNHLY and CDR2 is FYNNEI.

The chain couples TRBV7-9 to TRBJ1-2, with 7 bases identical to TRBD1. The CDR3 has 13 amino acids. The germline V gene has CDR1 SEHNR and CDR2 FQNEAQ (reference sequence). Trimming at V came to 4 bases and at J to 6 bases, leaving 5 bases not matched to a gene. The CDR3 here is CASSWQGEDGYTF. CDR3 DNA sequence: TGTGCCAGCAGCTGGCAGGGGGAGGATGGCTACACCTTC.

This clonotype was picked up many times. V and J are TRBV3-1 and TRBJ2-7; D is unresolved. The CDR3 loop spans 12 amino acids. Looked up from germline, CDR1 is LGHDT and CDR2 is YNNKEL (reference sequence). V lost 1 base and J lost 4, with 5 bases in between. The CDR3 here is CASSQGSYEQYF. For the CDR3, the DNA is TGTGCCAGCAGCCAAGGGTCTTACGAGCAGTACTTC.

This rearrangement joins TRBV25-1 to TRBJ2-7, with D tentatively TRBD1 or TRBD2 (5 bases each). This CDR3 is 11 amino acids long. Trimming took off 4 bases at V and 5 bases at J, with 6 bases between the two ends. CDR1 is MGHDK and CDR2 is SYGVNS in the germline V gene. The CDR3 spells CASSGDDEQYF. The CDR3 bases are TGTGCCAGCAGTGGGGACGACGAGCAGTACTTC.